The 19 T cell receptor beta chains below all came from one sample that was sequenced in a study of blood T cell repertoires in COVID-19. Assay used: immunoSEQ multiplex PCR; TCRdb lists only in-frame clones, some missing. The profile shows around 68,000 clones, approximately 89% of them singletons. Sequencing was done on a sample of peripheral blood. The origin of the receptors is a human donor in a cohort sampled during active COVID-19.

The rearrangement uses TRBV6-6 and TRBJ2-5, with D uncertain. CDR3 length: 12 residues. Germline V gene lookup returns CDR1 MNHNY and CDR2 SVGAGI (reference sequence). V lost 2 bases and J lost 2, with 3 bases in between. The CDR3, as DNA: TGTGCCAGCAGTTACCCACAAGAGACCCAGTACTTC. Translation: CASSYPQETQYF.

V and J are TRBV2 and TRBJ1-5; perhaps TRBD1 as D (6 bases). From germline, CDR1 is SNHLY and CDR2 FYNNEI. V was clipped by 6 bases and J by 3 bases, with 15 bases between them. This CDR3 is 15 amino acids long. In DNA, the CDR3 is TGTGCCAGCAGCGCAGGACAGCATGACAATCAGCCCCAGCATTTT. Translated, it gives CASSAGQHDNQPQHF.

The chain joins TRBV19 to TRBJ1-4, with 10 bases that match TRBD1. The CDR3 spans 14 residues. Germline V gene data show CDR1 as LNHDA and CDR2 as SQIVND (reference sequence). After removal of 6 bases from V and 7 bases from J, the junction contained 5 bases not matched to a gene. DNA of the CDR3: TGTGCCAGTAGACCGGGACAGGGGCGTGAAAAACTGTTTTTT. Its protein is CASRPGQGREKLFF. Full variable domain (rest looked up from reference TRBV19 and TRBJ1-4): DGGITQSPKYLFRKEGQNVTLSCEQNLNHDAMYWYRQDPGQGLRLIYYSQIVNDFQKGDIAEGYSVSREKKESFPLTVTSAQKNPTAFYLCASRPGQGREKLFFGSGTQLSVL.

The V and J genes are TRBV5-4 and TRBJ2-3, with TRBD1 matching over 9 bases. V dropped 3 bases and J dropped 6; count of bases not matched to a gene: 11. This CDR3 region has 16 residues. Per the germline V gene, CDR1 is SGHNT and CDR2 is YYREEE (reference sequence). The DNA for the CDR3 is TGTGCCAGCAGCTCGAGTATTACAGGGGGCGCGGATACGCAGTATTTT. Its translation is CASSSSITGGADTQYF.

The gene calls are TRBV7-9 and TRBJ1-4, with TRBD1 as a possible D gene (5 bases). Germline CDR1 SEHNR, CDR2 FQNEAQ (reference sequence). Trimming took off 5 bases at V and 7 bases at J, with 14 bases between the two ends. The length of the CDR3 is 14 residues. CDR3 protein: CASSTGGSAEKLFF. CDR3 DNA sequence: TGTGCCAGCAGCACTGGGGGGTCAGCTGAAAAACTGTTTTTT.

The V gene is TRBV3-1 (or the pseudogene TRBV3-2), the J gene TRBJ2-2, with D possibly matching TRBD1 (6 bases). V lost 9 bases to trimming and J lost 6 bases, with 14 bases between them. Germline loops: CDR1 LGHDT, CDR2 YNNKEL (reference sequence). CDR3 length: 13 amino acids. The CDR3 reads CASIKQGSGELFF. In DNA, the CDR3 is TGTGCCAGTATAAAACAGGGTTCCGGGGAGCTGTTTTTT.

The chain combines TRBV4-3 with TRBJ2-3, with TRBD1 as a possible D gene (5 bases). This CDR3 has 13 residues. V lost 4 bases and J lost 4, with 9 bases in between. Germline V gene lookup returns CDR1 LGHNA and CDR2 YSLEER. CDR3 in amino acids: CASSLQGADTQYF. For the CDR3, the DNA is TGCGCCAGCAGCCTCCAGGGTGCAGATACGCAGTATTTT.

The chain couples TRBV28 to TRBJ1-5; TRBD1 matches at 9 bases. Germline CDR1 reads MDHEN; CDR2 reads SYDVKM. Losses at the gene ends were 5 bases for V and 1 base for J; bases not matched to a gene: 9. The CDR3 sequence is 17 residues long. In DNA form, the CDR3 reads TGTGCCAGCAGTATTGTACAGGGGGCGCAAAGCAATCAGCCCCAGCATTTT. Residues: CASSIVQGAQSNQPQHF.

The gene calls are TRBV11-2 and TRBJ2-2; D is perhaps TRBD2 (6 bases). The CDR3 runs 15 residues. The germline CDR1 and CDR2 sequences are SGHAT and FQNNGV. Trimming cost V 0 bases and J 5 bases, with 10 bases left between them. CDR3 loop: CASSLDNRGTGELFF. CDR3 DNA: TGTGCCAGCAGCTTAGATAACCGGGGGACCGGGGAGCTGTTTTTT.

The V call is TRBV28, the J call TRBJ2-2; no reliable D call. Germline CDR1 MDHEN, CDR2 SYDVKM. The V end was cut by 2 bases, the J end by 3 bases, with 10 bases between. The CDR3 covers 15 residues. CDR3 residues: CASSLRVTYTGELFF. The CDR3 DNA reads TGTGCCAGCAGTTTACGGGTCACGTACACCGGGGAGCTGTTTTTT.

This chain uses TRBV4-3 with TRBJ1-2, with 7 bases identical to TRBD1. The CDR3 is 15 amino acids. V lost 0 bases, J lost 3 bases, and 4 bases stayed unmatched. Germline V gives CDR1 LGHNA, CDR2 YSLEER. The CDR3 loop reads CASSQDRDSYYGYTF. DNA for the CDR3: TGCGCCAGCAGCCAAGATAGGGACAGCTACTATGGCTACACCTTC.

The chain recombines TRBV5-5 with TRBJ1-2, with a weak D call TRBD1 (5 bases). Germline CDR1 reads SGHKS; CDR2 reads YYEKEE (reference sequence). Trimming removed 1 base at V and 7 bases at J, with 11 bases between. This CDR3 is built from 13 residues. In DNA form, the CDR3 reads TGTGCCAGCAGCTTGACACCCAGGGCTGGCTACACCTTC. The encoded protein is CASSLTPRAGYTF.

J is TRBJ1-1 and V is TRBV11-3; maybe TRBD1 (5 bases). V lost 3 bases, J lost 4 bases, and 9 bases lay in between. The CDR3 sequence is 13 residues long. Per the germline V gene, CDR1 is SGHNT and CDR2 is YENEEA. The chain's CDR3 is CASSFGGVTEAFF. The CDR3 coding sequence is TGTGCCAGCAGCTTCGGGGGAGTCACTGAAGCTTTCTTT.

The chain carries TRBV28 and TRBJ2-1, with D uncertain. This CDR3 has 12 amino acids. V lost 2 bases and J 9 bases, leaving 8 bases between the germline ends. Germline V CDR1 and CDR2: MDHEN, SYDVKM. CDR3: CASSLLGGEQFF. CDR3 DNA: TGTGCCAGCAGTTTACTTGGCGGTGAGCAGTTCTTC.

This chain uses TRBV4-2 with TRBJ2-7, with a possible D match to TRBD1 (7 bases). V lost 0 bases to trimming and J lost 3 bases, with 12 bases between them. The V gene's germline CDR1 is LGHNA and CDR2 YNFKEQ. This CDR3 comprises 15 residues. Here the CDR3 reads CASSQDRQGGYEQYF. CDR3 bases: TGTGCCAGCAGCCAAGATCGTCAGGGGGGCTACGAGCAGTACTTC.

This chain links TRBV3-1 (or the pseudogene TRBV3-2) with TRBJ2-1; 7 bases align to TRBD2. Germline trimming cut 6 bases from V and 0 bases from J; bases unmatched to any gene: 2. The CDR3 spans 14 residues. Germline V lookup: CDR1 LGHDT, CDR2 YNNKEL (reference sequence). CDR3 sequence: CASSPGGSYNEQFF. CDR3 nucleotide sequence: TGTGCCAGCAGTCCGGGGGGCTCCTACAATGAGCAGTTCTTC.

Notes on this clone: The identical CDR3 is also encoded by other nucleotide sequences in the sample. The chain carries TRBV27 and TRBJ2-1; 10 bases are shared with TRBD2. The CDR3 consists of 15 residues. Per germline, CDR1 MNHEY and CDR2 SMNVEV (reference sequence). V lost 4 bases to trimming and J lost 0 bases; unmatched junction nucleotides: 0. CDR3 coding DNA: TGTGCCAGCAGTTCTAGCGGGAGCTCCTACAATGAGCAGTTCTTC. Translation: CASSSSGSSYNEQFF.

The rearrangement uses TRBV7-2 and TRBJ2-5; 8 bases fit TRBD1. Per germline, CDR1 SGHTA and CDR2 FQGNSA. V was pared by 5 bases and J by 3 bases, with 2 bases of the junction left unmatched. The CDR3 contains 13 residues. The CDR3 loop reads CASSRDRKETQYF. The CDR3 DNA reads as TGTGCCAGCAGCAGGGACAGGAAAGAGACCCAGTACTTC. Drawing the rest from reference TRBV7-2 and TRBJ2-5, the complete variable domain is GAGVSQSPSNKVTEKGKDVELRCDPISGHTALYWYRQSLGQGLEFLIYFQGNSAPDKSGLPSDRFSAERTGGSVSTLTIQRTQQEDSAVYLCASSRDRKETQYFGPGTRLLVL.

The chain combines TRBV5-1 with TRBJ2-7; TRBD1 is a possible D gene (5 bases). The CDR3 contains 14 residues. V shed 0 bases and J shed 5 bases, with 12 bases lying between them. Looked up from germline, CDR1 is SGHRS and CDR2 is YFSETQ. In DNA form, the CDR3 reads TGCGCCAGCAGCTTGGATCCAGGGCGCGACGAGCAGTACTTC. This codes for CASSLDPGRDEQYF.